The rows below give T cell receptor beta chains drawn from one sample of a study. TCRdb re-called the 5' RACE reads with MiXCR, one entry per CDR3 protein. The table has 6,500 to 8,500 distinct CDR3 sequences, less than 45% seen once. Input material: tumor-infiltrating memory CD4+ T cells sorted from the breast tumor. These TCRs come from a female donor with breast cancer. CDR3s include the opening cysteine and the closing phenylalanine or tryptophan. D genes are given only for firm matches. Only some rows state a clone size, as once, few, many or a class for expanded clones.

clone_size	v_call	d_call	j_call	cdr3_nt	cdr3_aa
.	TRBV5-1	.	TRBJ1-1	TGCGCCAGCAGCTTGTATCTGAACACTGAAGCTTTCTTT	CASSLYLNTEAFF
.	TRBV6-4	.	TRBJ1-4	TGTGCCAGTACTGTGGGGACCAATGAAAAACTGTTTTTT	CASTVGTNEKLFF
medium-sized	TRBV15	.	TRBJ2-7	TGTGCCACCAGCAGTATCCGCGGGATGTACGAGCAGTACTTC	CATSSIRGMYEQYF
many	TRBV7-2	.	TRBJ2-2	TGTGCCAGCAGCTTAGGGTGGGGATGGACCGGGGAGCTGTTTTTT	CASSLGWGWTGELFF
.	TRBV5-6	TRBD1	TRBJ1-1	TGTGCCAGCAGCTTACAGGGGAGAATGAACACTGAAGCTTTCTTT	CASSLQGRMNTEAFF
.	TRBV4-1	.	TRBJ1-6	TGCGCCAGCAGCCAATTCTGGAATTCACCCCTCCACTTT	CASSQFWNSPLHF
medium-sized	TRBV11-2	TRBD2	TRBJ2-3	TGTGCCAGCAGCTTTCGGACTAGCGGGCAAACCGATACGCAGTATTTT	CASSFRTSGQTDTQYF
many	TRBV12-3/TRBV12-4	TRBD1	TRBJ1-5	TGTGCCAGCAGTCTACAGGGGCGTAACAATCAGCCCCAGCATTTT	CASSLQGRNNQPQHF
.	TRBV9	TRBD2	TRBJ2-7	TGTGCCAGCAGCGCGGGACTAGCGGGAACAACCTACGAGCAGTACTTC	CASSAGLAGTTYEQYF
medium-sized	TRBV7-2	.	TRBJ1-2	TGTGCCAGCAGCTTAGCGGCGGGTGACTATGGCTACACCTTC	CASSLAAGDYGYTF
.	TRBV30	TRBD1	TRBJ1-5	TGTGCCTGGAGTGCCGGGACAGGGGGCCTCGGAAGCAATCAGCCCCAGCATTTT	CAWSAGTGGLGSNQPQHF
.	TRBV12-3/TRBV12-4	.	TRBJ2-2	TGTGCCAGCAGTCGACAGGTGGTTGACGCCGCGGAGCTGTTTTTT	CASSRQVVDAAELFF
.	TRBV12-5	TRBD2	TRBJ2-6	TGTGCTAGTGGTTTGGGACTAGCGGGAAAGCCATTTTCTGGGGCCAACGTCCTGACTTTC	CASGLGLAGKPFSGANVLTF
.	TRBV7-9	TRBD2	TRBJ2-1	TGTGCCAGCAGCTTATCGCGGGGGGGGTACAATGAGCGGTTCTTC	CASSLSRGGYNERFF
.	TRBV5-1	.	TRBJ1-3	TGCGCCAGCAGCTTGGAGGCGATCAGAAACTCCATATATTTT	CASSLEAIRNSIYF
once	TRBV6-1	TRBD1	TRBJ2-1	TGTGCCAGCAGGTGGGACAGGGCGAATGAGCAGTTCTTC	CASRWDRANEQFF
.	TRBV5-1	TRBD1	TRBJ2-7	TGCGCCAGCAGCTTGGGGACAGGGGGAGGAAAGGACGAGCAGTACTTC	CASSLGTGGGKDEQYF
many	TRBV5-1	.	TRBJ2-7	TGCGCCAGCACCTTGAGAGGGCCAACCTCCTCCTACGAGCAGTACTTC	CASTLRGPTSSYEQYF
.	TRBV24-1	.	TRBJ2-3	TGTGCCACCAGTGACCCCGCCAAAAGCATAGGTACGCAGTATTTT	CATSDPAKSIGTQYF
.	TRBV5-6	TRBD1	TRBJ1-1	TGTGCCAGCAGCATAGGGGGCGGGAACACTGAAGCTTTCTTT	CASSIGGGNTEAFF
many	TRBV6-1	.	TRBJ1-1	TGTGCCAGCAAAAACAGGGTCTGGACTGAAGCTTTCTTT	CASKNRVWTEAFF
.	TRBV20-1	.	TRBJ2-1	TGCAGTGCTAGTCCTAGAGCCAGCTCCTACAATGAGCAGTTCTTC	CSASPRASSYNEQFF
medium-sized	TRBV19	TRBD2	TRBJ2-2	TGTGCCAGCTCGGGACTAGCGGGATGGGGCGGGGAGCTGTTTTTT	CASSGLAGWGGELFF
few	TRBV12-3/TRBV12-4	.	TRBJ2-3	TGTGCCAGCAGTTTCCGTGGATACACAGATACGCAGTATTTT	CASSFRGYTDTQYF
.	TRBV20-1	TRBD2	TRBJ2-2	TGCAGTACTAGAGATCAAGGACTAGCGTCTAACACCGGGGAGCTGTTTTTT	CSTRDQGLASNTGELFF
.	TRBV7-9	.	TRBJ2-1	TGTGCCAGCAGTCGGGAGCTGTTGGGGCAGTTCTTC	CASSRELLGQFF
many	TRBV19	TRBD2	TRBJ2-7	TGTGCCAGTAGTATCTTCGCCCCCGCGGGAGGCTACGAGCAGTACTTC	CASSIFAPAGGYEQYF
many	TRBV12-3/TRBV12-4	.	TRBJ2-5	TGTGCCAGCAGCCAACCACGTCTAGGGGTAGGAGAGACCCAGTACTTC	CASSQPRLGVGETQYF
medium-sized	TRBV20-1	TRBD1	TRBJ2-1	TGCAGTGCGACCGACAGGGACAATGAGCAGTTCTTC	CSATDRDNEQFF
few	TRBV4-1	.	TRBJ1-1	TGCGCCAGCAGCCAAGACAGGGAAGCCCCTGAAGCTTTCTTT	CASSQDREAPEAFF
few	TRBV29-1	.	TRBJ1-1	TGCAGCGTTGACAGGCTCACTGAAGCTTTCTTT	CSVDRLTEAFF
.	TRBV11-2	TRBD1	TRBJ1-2	TGTGCCAGCAGCTTACCGACTAAAGTACAGGGGGACTATAGCTACACCTTC	CASSLPTKVQGDYSYTF
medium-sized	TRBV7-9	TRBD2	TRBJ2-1	TGTGCCAGCAGCCAGCGGGAGTCGTACAATGAGCAGTTCTTC	CASSQRESYNEQFF
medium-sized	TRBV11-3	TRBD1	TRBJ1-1	TGTGCCAGCAGCTTAGATCGACAGGGCGAAGCTTTCTTT	CASSLDRQGEAFF
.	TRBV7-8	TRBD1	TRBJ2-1	TGTGCCAGCAGCCAGCCGACAGGGGGATACAATGAGCAGTTCTTC	CASSQPTGGYNEQFF
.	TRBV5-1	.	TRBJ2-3	TGCGCCAGCAGCTTGGAGAGGGGCAGCACAGATACGCAGTATTTT	CASSLERGSTDTQYF
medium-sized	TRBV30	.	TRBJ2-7	TGTGCCTGGCAAAGGGACCGACCCTACGAGCAGTACTTC	CAWQRDRPYEQYF